This T cell receptor (beta chain) was sequenced in a study of technical replicates of blood from a handful of donors (dated by TCRdb to 2016 to 2017). On this clone itself: Its specific antigen is unknown. No base qualities exist here, and no much larger clone lies one base off it.

The library was prepared using the immunoSEQ multiplex PCR assay. Imported from immuneACCESS, the table was reduced by TCRdb to in-frame sequences with V and J called. These copies leave out some clones; in studies compared against another copy, an unresolved V gene accounts for under half, and the cause of the remainder is not known. In this sample the table shows 70,000 to 95,000 clones, approximately 93% of which occur a single time. Roughly 0.22% of the sample comes from the top ten. Trimming accounts for 6 bases at V and 3 bases at J, while the number of junction bases matched to no gene is 4. From cysteine to phenylalanine, the CDR3 is 15 amino acids long. Of all the DNA, just the CDR3 is kept, 45 bases in frame from base 1. Based on the germline V gene, the CDR1 and CDR2 sequences are MRHNA and SNTAGT.

This TCR came from a human donor in good health. Material: T cells isolated from PBMCs. Here the chain combines TRBV6-4 and TRBJ2-3; 12 nucleotides in the junction match TRBD2. Here the CDR3 is given as CASRRLAGDTDTQYF. The sequenced DNA: TGTGCCAGCAGGAGACTAGCGGGAGATACAGATACGCAGTATTTT.